This paragraph reports one T cell receptor beta chain. The entry originates in a study of blood T cell repertoires in COVID-19. At the level of the study: The United States, Italy and Spain were the sources of the acute and convalescent COVID-19 samples.

The repertoire was sequenced with immunoSEQ multiplex PCR; TCRdb's copy has only in-frame clones and lacks some. The table lists around 270,000 clones, 75% to 90% of them singletons. This CDR3 spans 15 amino acids. Germline V lookup: CDR1 LGHNT, CDR2 FRNRAP. Trimming cost V 2 bases and J 5 bases, with 13 bases left between them. Sequences were obtained from peripheral blood. V gene TRBV12-5 combines with J gene TRBJ2-1; D not certain. The sequence came from a man between 40 and 49 years old with acute or convalescent COVID-19. The CDR3 spells CASGLSRQTDNEQFF. The DNA for the CDR3 is TGTGCTAGTGGTTTGTCGCGCCAAACAGACAATGAGCAGTTCTTC.